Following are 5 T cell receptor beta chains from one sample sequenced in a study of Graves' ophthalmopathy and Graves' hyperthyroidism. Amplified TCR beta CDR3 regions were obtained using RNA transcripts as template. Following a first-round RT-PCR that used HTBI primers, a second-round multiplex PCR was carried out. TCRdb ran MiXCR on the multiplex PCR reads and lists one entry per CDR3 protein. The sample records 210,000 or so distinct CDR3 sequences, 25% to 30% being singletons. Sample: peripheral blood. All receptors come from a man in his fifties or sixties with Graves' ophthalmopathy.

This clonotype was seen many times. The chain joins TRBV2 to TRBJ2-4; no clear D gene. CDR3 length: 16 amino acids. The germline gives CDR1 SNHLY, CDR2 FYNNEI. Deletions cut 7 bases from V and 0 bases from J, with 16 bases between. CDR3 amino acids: CASMKARSLAKNIQYF. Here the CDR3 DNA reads TGTGCCAGCATGAAGGCGCGGAGTCTAGCCAAAAACATTCAGTACTTC.

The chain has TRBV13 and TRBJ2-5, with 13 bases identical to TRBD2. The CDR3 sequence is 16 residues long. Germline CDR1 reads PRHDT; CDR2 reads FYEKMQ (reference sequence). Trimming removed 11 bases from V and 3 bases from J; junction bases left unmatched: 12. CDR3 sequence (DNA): TGTGCCTCCAGGACTAGCGGGAGTAGAGGGAAAGAGACCCAGTACTTC. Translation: CASRTSGSRGKETQYF.

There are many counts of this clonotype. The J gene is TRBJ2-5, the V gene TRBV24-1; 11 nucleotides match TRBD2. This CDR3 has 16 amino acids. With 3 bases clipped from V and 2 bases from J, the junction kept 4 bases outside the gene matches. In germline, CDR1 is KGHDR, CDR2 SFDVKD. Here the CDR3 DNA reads TGTGCCACCAGTGATCGACTAGCGGGAACTCAAGAGACCCAGTACTTC. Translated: CATSDRLAGTQETQYF.

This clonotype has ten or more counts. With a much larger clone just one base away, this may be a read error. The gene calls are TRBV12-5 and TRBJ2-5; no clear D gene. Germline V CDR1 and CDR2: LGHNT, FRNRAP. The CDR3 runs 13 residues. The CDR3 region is CASSLVKEETQYF. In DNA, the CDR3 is TGTGCTAGTAGTTTGGTTAAGGAAGAGACCCAGTACTTC. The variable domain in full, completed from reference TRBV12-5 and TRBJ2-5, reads DARVTQTPRHKVTEMGQEVTMRCQPILGHNTVFWYRQTMMQGLELLAYFRNRAPLDDSGMPKDRFSAEMPDATLATLKIQPSEPRDSAVYFCASSLVKEETQYFGPGTRLLVL.

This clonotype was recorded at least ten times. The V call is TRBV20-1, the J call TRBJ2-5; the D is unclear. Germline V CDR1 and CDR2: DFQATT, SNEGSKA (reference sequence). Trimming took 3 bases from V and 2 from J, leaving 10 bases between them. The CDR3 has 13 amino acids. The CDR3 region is CSARGSMQETQYF. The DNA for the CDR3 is TGCAGTGCTAGGGGAAGTATGCAAGAGACCCAGTACTTC.